Listed below are T cell receptor beta chains from one sample, sequenced in a study of vaccination and CD4 T cells after COVID-19. These TCRs are of unknown antigen specificity. TCRdb itself ran the PCR reads through MiXCR, one entry per CDR3 protein. The profile shows about 12,000 distinct CDR3 sequences, roughly 66% of them singletons. Sample: CD4+ T cells from blood, cultured in vitro, taken before SARS-CoV-2 vaccination. The receptors were gathered from a human donor who had recovered from COVID-19. Both conserved end residues are part of each CDR3. The order of the fields is clone size, D gene, V gene, J gene, CDR3 length, CDR3 protein, CDR3 DNA. The D gene is left open where the match is weak. Clone size is stated in some rows and not others, as once, few, many or a class when expanded.

NA	NA	TRBV5-1	TRBJ1-1	11	CASSRDTEAFF	TGCGCCAGCAGCAGGGACACTGAAGCTTTCTTT
few	TRBD1	TRBV24-1	TRBJ2-3	17	CATSDPARQGSTDTQYF	TGTGCCACCAGTGACCCAGCTCGACAGGGTTCGACAGATACGCAGTATTTT
NA	TRBD2	TRBV7-9	TRBJ2-5	18	CASSSIISSAGARETQYF	TGTGCCAGCAGCAGTATCATATCGTCGGCGGGAGCACGGGAGACCCAGTACTTC
once	TRBD2	TRBV20-1	TRBJ2-3	15	CSAPLAGVSTDTQYF	TGCAGTGCCCCATTAGCGGGAGTGTCCACAGATACGCAGTATTTT
NA	NA	TRBV6-1	TRBJ2-4	15	CASSDGGLSKNIQYF	TGTGCCAGCAGTGACGGGGGGCTGTCCAAAAACATTCAGTACTTC
once	TRBD1	TRBV4-2	TRBJ1-1	16	CASSQVPLTGGAEAFF	TGTGCCAGCAGCCAAGTTCCGCTAACAGGGGGAGCTGAAGCTTTCTTT
NA	NA	TRBV7-2	TRBJ2-2	14	CASSDGPNTGELFF	TGTGCCAGCAGCGACGGACCGAACACCGGGGAGCTGTTTTTT
NA	NA	TRBV5-1	TRBJ2-5	15	CASSLPLGAGETQYF	TGCGCCAGCAGCTTGCCTTTGGGGGCTGGAGAGACCCAGTACTTC
NA	NA	TRBV20-1	TRBJ1-5	13	CSARRGLGQPQHF	TGCAGTGCTAGAAGGGGTTTAGGTCAGCCCCAGCATTTT
large	TRBD2	TRBV7-2	TRBJ2-3	16	CASSSLAGGFVDTQYF	TGTGCCAGCAGCTCACTAGCGGGAGGGTTTGTAGATACGCAGTATTTT